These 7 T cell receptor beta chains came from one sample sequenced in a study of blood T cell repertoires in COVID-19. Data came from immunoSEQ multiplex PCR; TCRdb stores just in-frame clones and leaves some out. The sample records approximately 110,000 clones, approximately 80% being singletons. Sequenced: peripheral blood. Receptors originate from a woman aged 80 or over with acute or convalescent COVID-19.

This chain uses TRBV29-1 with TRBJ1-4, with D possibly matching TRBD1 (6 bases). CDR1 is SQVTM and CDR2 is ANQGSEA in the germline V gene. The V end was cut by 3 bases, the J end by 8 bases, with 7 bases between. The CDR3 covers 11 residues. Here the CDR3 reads CSVDRGEKLFF. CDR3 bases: TGCAGCGTTGACAGGGGAGAAAAACTGTTTTTT.

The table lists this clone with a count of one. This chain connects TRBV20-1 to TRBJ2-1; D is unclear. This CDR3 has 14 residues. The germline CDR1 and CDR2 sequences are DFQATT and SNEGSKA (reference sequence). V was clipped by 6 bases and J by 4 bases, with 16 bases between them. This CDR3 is CSASKIGLYNEQFF. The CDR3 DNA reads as TGCAGTGCCAGTAAGATCGGGTTGTACAATGAGCAGTTCTTC.

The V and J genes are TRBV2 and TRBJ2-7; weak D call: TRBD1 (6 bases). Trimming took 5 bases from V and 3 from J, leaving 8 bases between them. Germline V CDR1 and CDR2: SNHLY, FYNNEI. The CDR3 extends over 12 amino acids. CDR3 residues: CASSQDSYEQYF. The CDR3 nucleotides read TGTGCCAGCAGTCAGGACAGCTACGAGCAGTACTTC.

CDR3 protein: CASGRGSKNTEAFF. Here the CDR3 DNA reads TGTGCCAGCGGGCGGGGGTCGAAGAACACTGAAGCTTTCTTT. V gene TRBV6-5 combines with J gene TRBJ1-1; a possible D gene is TRBD1 (5 bases). CDR1 and CDR2 (germline): MNHEY, SVGAGI. V shed 8 bases and J shed 1 base, with 14 bases lying between them. CDR3 length equals 14 residues.

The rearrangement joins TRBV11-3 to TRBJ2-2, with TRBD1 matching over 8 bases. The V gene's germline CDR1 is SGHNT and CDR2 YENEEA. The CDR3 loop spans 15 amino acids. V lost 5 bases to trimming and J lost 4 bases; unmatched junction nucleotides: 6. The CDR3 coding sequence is TGTGCCAGCAGCCAGTCAGGGGGCGGCACCGGGGAGCTGTTTTTT. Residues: CASSQSGGGTGELFF.

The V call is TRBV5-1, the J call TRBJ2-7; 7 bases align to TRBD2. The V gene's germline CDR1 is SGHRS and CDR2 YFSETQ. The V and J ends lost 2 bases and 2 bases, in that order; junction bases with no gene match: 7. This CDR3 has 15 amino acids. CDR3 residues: CASSLGASGAYEQYF. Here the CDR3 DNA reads TGCGCCAGCAGCTTAGGTGCTAGCGGAGCCTACGAGCAGTACTTC.

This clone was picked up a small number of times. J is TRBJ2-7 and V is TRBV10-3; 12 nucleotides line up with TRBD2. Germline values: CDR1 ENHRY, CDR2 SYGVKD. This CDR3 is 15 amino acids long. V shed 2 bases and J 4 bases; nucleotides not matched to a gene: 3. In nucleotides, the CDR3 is TGTGCCATCAGTGAGGAGACTAGCGGGAGTTACGAGCAGTACTTC. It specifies CAISEETSGSYEQYF.